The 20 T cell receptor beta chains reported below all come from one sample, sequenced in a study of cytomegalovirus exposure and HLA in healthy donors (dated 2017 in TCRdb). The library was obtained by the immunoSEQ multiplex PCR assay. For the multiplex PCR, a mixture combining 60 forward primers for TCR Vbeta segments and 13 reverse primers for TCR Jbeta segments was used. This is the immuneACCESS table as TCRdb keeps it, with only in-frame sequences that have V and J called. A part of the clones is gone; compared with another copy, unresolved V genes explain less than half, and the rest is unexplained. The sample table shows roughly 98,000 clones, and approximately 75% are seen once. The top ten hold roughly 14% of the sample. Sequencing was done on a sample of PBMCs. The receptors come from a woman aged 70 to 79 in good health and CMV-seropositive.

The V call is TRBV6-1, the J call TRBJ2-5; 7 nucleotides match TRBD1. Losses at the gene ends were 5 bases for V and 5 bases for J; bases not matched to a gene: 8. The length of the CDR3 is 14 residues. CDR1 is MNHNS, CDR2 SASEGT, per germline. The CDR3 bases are TGTGCCAGCAGTCATGGACAGGCGGCGGAGACCCAGTACTTC. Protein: CASSHGQAAETQYF.

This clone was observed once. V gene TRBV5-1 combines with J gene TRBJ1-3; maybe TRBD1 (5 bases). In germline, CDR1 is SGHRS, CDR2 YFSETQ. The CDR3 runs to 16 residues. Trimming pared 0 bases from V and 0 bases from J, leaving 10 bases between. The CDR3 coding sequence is TGCGCCAGCAGCTTGGGCCCGGGGGGCTCTGGAAACACCATATATTTT. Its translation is CASSLGPGGSGNTIYF. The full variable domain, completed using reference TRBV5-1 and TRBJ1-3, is KAGVTQTPRYLIKTRGQQVTLSCSPISGHRSVSWYQQTPGQGLQFLFEYFSETQRNKGNFPGRFSGRQFSNSRSEMNVSTLELGDSALYLCASSLGPGGSGNTIYFGEGSWLTVV.

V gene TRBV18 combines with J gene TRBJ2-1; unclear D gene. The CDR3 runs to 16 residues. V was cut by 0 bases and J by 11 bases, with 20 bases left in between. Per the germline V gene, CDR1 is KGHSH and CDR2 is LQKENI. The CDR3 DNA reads TGTGCCAGCTCACCACCCATCGTCGTCGTACAAGTCAAGCAGTTCTTC. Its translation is CASSPPIVVVQVKQFF.

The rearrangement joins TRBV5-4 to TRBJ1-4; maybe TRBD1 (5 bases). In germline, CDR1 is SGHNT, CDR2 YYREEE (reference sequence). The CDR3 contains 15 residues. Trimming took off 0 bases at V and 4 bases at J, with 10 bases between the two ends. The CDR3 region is CASSLAGQGNEKLFF. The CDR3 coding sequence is TGTGCCAGCAGCTTGGCTGGGCAGGGTAATGAAAAACTGTTTTTT. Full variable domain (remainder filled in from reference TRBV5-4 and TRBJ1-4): ETGVTQSPTHLIKTRGQQVTLRCSSQSGHNTVSWYQQALGQGPQFIFQYYREEENGRGNFPPRFSGLQFPNYSSELNVNALELDDSALYLCASSLAGQGNEKLFFGSGTQLSVL.

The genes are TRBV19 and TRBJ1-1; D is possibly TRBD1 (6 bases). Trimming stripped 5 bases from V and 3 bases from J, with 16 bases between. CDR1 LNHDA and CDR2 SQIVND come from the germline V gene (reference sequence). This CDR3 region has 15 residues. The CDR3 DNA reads TGTGCCAGTAGTGTGGGGGGGGCGCGGGACACTGAAGCTTTCTTT. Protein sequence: CASSVGGARDTEAFF.

CDR3 in DNA: TGTGCCAGCAGAACCCAGGGATCCAGCTCCTACGAGCAGTACTTC. This codes for CASRTQGSSSYEQYF. J is TRBJ2-7 and V is TRBV6-5; tentatively, D is TRBD1 (5 bases). Looked up from germline, CDR1 is MNHEY and CDR2 is SVGAGI. Trimming shortened V by 6 bases and J by 0 bases, and 15 bases separated the two germline ends. The CDR3 is made up of 15 amino acids.

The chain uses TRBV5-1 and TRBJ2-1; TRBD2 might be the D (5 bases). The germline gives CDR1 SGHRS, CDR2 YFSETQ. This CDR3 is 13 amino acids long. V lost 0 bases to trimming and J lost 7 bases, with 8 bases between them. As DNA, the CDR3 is TGCGCCAGCAGCTTGGCCTCGGGGAATGAGCAGTTCTTC. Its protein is CASSLASGNEQFF.

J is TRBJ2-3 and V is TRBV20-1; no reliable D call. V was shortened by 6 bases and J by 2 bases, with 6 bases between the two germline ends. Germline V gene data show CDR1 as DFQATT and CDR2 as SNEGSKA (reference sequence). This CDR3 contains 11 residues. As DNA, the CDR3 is TGCAGTGCCCAGATCACAGATACGCAGTATTTT. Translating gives CSAQITDTQYF.

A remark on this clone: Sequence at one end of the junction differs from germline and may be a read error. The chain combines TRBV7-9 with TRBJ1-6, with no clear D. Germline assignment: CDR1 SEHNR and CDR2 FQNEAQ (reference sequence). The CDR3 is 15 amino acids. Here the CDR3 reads CSSSAPGSYNSPLHF. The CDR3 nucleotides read TGTTCCAGCAGCGCGCCCGGCTCCTATAATTCACCCCTCCACTTT.

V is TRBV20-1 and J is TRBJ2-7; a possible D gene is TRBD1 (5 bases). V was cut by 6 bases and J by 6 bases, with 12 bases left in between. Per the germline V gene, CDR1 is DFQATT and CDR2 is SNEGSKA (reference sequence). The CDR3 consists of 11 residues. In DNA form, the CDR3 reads TGCAGTGCCGACAGCTTTTCCGAGCAGTACTTC. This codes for CSADSFSEQYF.

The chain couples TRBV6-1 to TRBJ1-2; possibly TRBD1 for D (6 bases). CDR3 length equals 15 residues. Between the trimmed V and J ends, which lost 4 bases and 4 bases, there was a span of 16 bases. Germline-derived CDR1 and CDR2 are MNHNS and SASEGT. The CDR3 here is CASSATPRDTYGYTF. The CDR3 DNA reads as TGTGCCAGCAGTGCAACACCACGGGACACCTATGGCTACACCTTC.

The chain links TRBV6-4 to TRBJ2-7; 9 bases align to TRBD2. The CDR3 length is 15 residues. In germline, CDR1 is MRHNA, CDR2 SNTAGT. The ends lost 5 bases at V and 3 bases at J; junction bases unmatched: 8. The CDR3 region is CASSPRSGRNYEQYF. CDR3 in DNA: TGTGCCAGCAGTCCTCGTAGCGGGAGAAACTACGAGCAGTACTTC.

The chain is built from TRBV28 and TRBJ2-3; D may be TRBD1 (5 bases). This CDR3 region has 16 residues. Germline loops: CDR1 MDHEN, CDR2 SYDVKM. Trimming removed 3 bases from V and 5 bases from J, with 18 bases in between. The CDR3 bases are TGTGCCAGCAGTTTCCTGTTTAGGGGTGATAGAGATACGCAGTATTTT. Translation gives CASSFLFRGDRDTQYF. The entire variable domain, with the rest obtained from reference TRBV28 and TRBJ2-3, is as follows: DVKVTQSSRYLVKRTGEKVFLECVQDMDHENMFWYRQDPGLGLRLIYFSYDVKMKEKGDIPEGYSVSREKKERFSLILESASTNQTSMYLCASSFLFRGDRDTQYFGPGTRLTVL.

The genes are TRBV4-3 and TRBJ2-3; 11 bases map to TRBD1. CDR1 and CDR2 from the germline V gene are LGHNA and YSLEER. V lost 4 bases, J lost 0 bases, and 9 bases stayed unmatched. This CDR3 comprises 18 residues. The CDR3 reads CASSPGQGVNPSTDTQYF. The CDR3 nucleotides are TGCGCCAGCAGCCCGGGACAGGGGGTCAATCCTAGCACAGATACGCAGTATTTT.

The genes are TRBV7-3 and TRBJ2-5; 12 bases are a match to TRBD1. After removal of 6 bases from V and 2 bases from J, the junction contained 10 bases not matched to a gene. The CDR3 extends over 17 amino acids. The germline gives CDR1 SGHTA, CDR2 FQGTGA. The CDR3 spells CASSHGTGGAGQETQYF. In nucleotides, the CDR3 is TGTGCCAGCAGTCATGGGACAGGGGGCGCGGGACAAGAGACCCAGTACTTC.

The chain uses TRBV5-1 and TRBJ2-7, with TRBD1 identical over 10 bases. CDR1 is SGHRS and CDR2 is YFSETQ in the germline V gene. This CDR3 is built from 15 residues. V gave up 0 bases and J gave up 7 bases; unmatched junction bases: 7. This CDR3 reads CASSLAPGQGREQYF. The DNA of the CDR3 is TGCGCCAGCAGCTTGGCGCCGGGACAGGGGAGAGAGCAGTACTTC.

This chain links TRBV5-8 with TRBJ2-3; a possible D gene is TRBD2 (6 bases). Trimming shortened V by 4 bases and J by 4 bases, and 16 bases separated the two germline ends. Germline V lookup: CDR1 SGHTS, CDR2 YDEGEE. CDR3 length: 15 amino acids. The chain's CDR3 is CASSLNGGMADTQYF. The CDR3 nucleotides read TGTGCCAGCAGCCTAAACGGCGGGATGGCAGATACGCAGTATTTT.

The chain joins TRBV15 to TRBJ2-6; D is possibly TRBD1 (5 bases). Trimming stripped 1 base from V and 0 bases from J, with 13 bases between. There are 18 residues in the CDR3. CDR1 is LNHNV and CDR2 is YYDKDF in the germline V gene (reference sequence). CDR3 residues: CATSRGHRRNSGANVLTF. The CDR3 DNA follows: TGTGCCACCAGCAGAGGGCACAGGCGAAACTCTGGGGCCAACGTCCTGACTTTC.

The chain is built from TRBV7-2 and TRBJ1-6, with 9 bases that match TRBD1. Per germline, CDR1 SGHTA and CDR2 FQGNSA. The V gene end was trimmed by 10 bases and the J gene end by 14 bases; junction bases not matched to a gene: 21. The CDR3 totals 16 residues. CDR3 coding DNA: TGTGCCACCGAACCTCTTGGGGGACAGGGCGCCGAGGCCCTCCACTTT. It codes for CATEPLGGQGAEALHF.

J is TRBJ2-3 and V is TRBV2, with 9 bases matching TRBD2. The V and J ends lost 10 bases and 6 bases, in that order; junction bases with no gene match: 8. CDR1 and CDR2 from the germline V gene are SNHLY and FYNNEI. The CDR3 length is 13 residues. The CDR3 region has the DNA TGTGCCACCGATAGCGGGAGTGATGATACGCAGTATTTT. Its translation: CATDSGSDDTQYF.